This T cell receptor beta chain is from a study of T cell changes during pregnancy in multiple sclerosis. Libraries were prepared by immunoSEQ multiplex PCR; TCRdb keeps only in-frame clonotypes and omits some of them. Counted here are approximately 88,000 clones, approximately 92% occurring once; the ten biggest clones make up 2% to 3%. Trimming pared 7 bases from V and 8 bases from J, leaving 14 bases between. The CDR3 extends over 12 amino acids. Germline-derived CDR1 and CDR2 are SQVTM and ANQGSEA. The sample was peripheral blood, taken in the first trimester of pregnancy. The clonotype was recovered from a female donor with multiple sclerosis, enrolled in a pregnancy study. The chain recombines TRBV29-1 with TRBJ1-4; perhaps TRBD1 as D (6 bases). The CDR3 spells CSAEVGGEKLFF. In DNA, the CDR3 is TGCAGCGCCGAGGTTGGGGGCGAAAAACTGTTTTTT.